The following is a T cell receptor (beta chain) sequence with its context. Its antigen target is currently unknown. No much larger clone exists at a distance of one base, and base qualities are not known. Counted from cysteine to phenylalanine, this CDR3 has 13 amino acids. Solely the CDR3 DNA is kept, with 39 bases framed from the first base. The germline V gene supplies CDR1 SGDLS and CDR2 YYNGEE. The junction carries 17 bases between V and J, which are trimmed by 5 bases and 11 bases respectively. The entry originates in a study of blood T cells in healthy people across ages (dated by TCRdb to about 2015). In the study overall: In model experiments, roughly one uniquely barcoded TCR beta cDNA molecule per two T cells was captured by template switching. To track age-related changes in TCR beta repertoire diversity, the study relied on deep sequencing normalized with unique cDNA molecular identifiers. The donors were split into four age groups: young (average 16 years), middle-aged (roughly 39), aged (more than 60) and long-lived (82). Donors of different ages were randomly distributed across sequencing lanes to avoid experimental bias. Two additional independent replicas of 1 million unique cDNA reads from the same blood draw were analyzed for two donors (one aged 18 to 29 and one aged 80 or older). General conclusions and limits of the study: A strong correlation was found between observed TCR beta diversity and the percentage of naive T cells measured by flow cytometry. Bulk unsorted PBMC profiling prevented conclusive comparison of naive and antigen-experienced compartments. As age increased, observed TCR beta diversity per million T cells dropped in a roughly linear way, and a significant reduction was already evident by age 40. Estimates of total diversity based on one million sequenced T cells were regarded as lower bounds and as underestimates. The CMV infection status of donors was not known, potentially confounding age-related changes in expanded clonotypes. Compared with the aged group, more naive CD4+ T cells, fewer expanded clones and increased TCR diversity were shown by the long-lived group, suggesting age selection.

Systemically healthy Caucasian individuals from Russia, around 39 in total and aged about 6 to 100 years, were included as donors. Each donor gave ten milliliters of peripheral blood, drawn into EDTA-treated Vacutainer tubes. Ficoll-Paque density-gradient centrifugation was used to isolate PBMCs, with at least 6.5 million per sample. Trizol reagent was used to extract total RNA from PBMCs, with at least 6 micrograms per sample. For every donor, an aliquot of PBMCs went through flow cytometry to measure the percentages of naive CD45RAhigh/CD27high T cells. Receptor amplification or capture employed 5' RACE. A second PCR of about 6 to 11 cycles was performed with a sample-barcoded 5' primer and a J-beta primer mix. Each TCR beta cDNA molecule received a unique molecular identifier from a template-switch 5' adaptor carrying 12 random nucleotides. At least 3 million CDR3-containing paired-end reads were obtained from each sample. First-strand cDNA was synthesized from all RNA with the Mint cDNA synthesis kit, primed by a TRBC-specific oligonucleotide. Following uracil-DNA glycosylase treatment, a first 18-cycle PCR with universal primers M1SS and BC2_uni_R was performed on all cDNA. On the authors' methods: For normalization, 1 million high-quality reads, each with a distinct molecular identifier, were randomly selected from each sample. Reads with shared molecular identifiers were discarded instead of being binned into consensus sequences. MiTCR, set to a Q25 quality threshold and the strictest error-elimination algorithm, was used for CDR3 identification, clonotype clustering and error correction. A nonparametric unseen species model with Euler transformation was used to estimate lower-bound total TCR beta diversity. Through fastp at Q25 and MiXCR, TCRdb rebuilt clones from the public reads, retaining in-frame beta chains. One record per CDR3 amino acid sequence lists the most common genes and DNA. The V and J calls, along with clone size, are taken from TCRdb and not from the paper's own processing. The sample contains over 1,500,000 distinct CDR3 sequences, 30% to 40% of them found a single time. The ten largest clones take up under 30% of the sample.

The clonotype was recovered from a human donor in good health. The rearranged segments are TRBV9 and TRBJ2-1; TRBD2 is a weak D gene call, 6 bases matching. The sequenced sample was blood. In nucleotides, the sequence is TGTGCCAGCAGTGTGGACCCGGGACTTCAGCAGTTCTTC. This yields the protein CASSVDPGLQQFF. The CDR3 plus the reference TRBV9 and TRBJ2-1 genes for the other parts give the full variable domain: DSGVTQTPKHLITATGQRVTLRCSPRSGDLSVYWYQQSLDQGLQFLIQYYNGEERAKGNILERFSAQQFPDLHSELNLSSLELGDSALYFCASSVDPGLQQFFGPGTRLTVL.